The subject of this entry is one TCR beta chain. Its antigen is still unknown. A multiplex PCR was run with 60 Vbeta primers and 13 Jbeta primers. The protocol was immunoSEQ multiplex PCR, while the TCRdb copy is restricted to in-frame clones and leaves out a portion. This table has about 94,000 clones, about 75% appearing once. The data stem from a study of cytomegalovirus exposure and HLA in healthy donors. Study-level findings and limits: Presence/absence analyses assumed roughly uniform sequencing depth across donors, which may not hold.

V shed 2 bases, J shed 3 bases, and the junction held 5 bases outside the gene matches. The CDR3 extends over 15 amino acids. Germline V CDR1 and CDR2: SGHRS, YFSETQ. Sequencing input: PBMCs. The rearrangement joins TRBV5-1 to TRBJ2-1; 7 positions match TRBD2. The sequence was obtained from a man aged 35-49 years in good health and CMV-seropositive. As DNA, the CDR3 is TGCGCCAGCAGCTTCGGCGGGGAGGGCTACAATGAGCAGTTCTTC. This sequence encodes CASSFGGEGYNEQFF.